Listed below are T cell receptor beta chains from one sample, sequenced in a study of blood T cell repertoires in COVID-19. The data were produced by immunoSEQ multiplex PCR, yet TCRdb's version contains in-frame clones alone and is incomplete. The repertoire holds about 300,000 clones, with approximately 86% as singletons. Sequencing used peripheral blood. The origin of the receptors is a man aged 65 to 85 with acute or convalescent COVID-19. The CDR3 runs from the conserved cysteine through the conserved F or W. The D gene is left open where the match is weak. The listing skips clone size in some rows; elsewhere it reads once, few, many or a size class.

>TRBV7-2|-|TRBD2|TRBJ2-7
TGTGCCAGCAGCTTAGGGGCTAGCGGGAGCTACGAGCAGTACTTC
CASSLGASGSYEQYF
>TRBV7-9|once|-|TRBJ2-5
TGTGCCAGCAGCATGGACACCCTCCAAGAGACCCAGTACTTC
CASSMDTLQETQYF
>TRBV10-3|-|TRBD1|TRBJ1-1
TGTGCCATCAGTACAGGGGTTGAAGCTTTCTTT
CAISTGVEAFF
>TRBV18|-|-|TRBJ1-3
TGTGCCAGCTCACCACCCTCCCGCCCGAGCTCTGGAAACACCATATATTTT
CASSPPSRPSSGNTIYF
>TRBV15|-|-|TRBJ2-1
TGTGCCACCAGTCTCTCAGGTACGAATGAGCAGTTCTTC
CATSLSGTNEQFF
>TRBV28|-|TRBD1|TRBJ1-6
TGTGCCAGCAGTTCTCCGGCAGGGACAGATTCACCCCTCCACTTT
CASSSPAGTDSPLHF
>TRBV18|-|TRBD2|TRBJ2-7
TGTGCCAGCTCACCCTGGGAGGGGAGCTCCTACGAGCAGTACTTC
CASSPWEGSSYEQYF
>TRBV19|once|-|TRBJ1-1
TGTGCCAGTAGTTGGCGGGTGAACACTGAAGCTTTCTTT
CASSWRVNTEAFF
>TRBV5-1|-|TRBD2|TRBJ2-1
TGCGCCAGCAGCTTTCTAGCGGGGACCATCAATGAGCAGTTCTTC
CASSFLAGTINEQFF
>TRBV11-2|once|TRBD1|TRBJ1-2
TGTGCCAGCAGCCTAAACAGGGGGCTCGACTATGGCTACACCTTC
CASSLNRGLDYGYTF
>TRBV6-1|-|TRBD1|TRBJ1-5
TGTGCCAGCAGTGCGGGGACAGGGGGCTCGGTGAGCAATCAGCCCCAGCATTTT
CASSAGTGGSVSNQPQHF
>TRBV9|-|TRBD2|TRBJ2-5
TGTGCCAGCAGCGTAGGGGGACTAGCGGGAGTTGAGACCCAGTACTTC
CASSVGGLAGVETQYF
>TRBV9|-|TRBD2|TRBJ2-2
TGTGCCAGCAGGGGAGCCCAGATGGGGGGGACCGACGGGGAGCTGTTTTTT
CASRGAQMGGTDGELFF
>TRBV3-1/TRBV3-2|-|TRBD2|TRBJ2-5
TGTGCCAGCGGAGCGGGATTACGGGACTCCCAACAAGAGACCCAGTACTTC
CASGAGLRDSQQETQYF
>TRBV10-3|-|TRBD1|TRBJ1-2
TGTGCCATCACCGAGGGACAGGAAAACTATGGCTACACCTTC
CAITEGQENYGYTF
>TRBV6-2/TRBV6-3|-|-|TRBJ2-3
TGTGCCAGCAGTTACGGCTCGATTTGGCGGGGGCCCACAGATACGCAGTATTTT
CASSYGSIWRGPTDTQYF
>TRBV19|-|-|TRBJ2-1
TGTGCCACCCTAGACTACTACAATGAGCAGTTCTTC
CATLDYYNEQFF
>TRBV19|once|-|TRBJ2-6
TGTGCCAGTAGTACGGACAGCTCTGGGGCCAACGTCCTGACTTTC
CASSTDSSGANVLTF
>TRBV5-1|-|TRBD1|TRBJ1-1
TGCGCCAGCAGCCGCGGACAGGGGTTGGGTGAAGCTTTCTTT
CASSRGQGLGEAFF